The 21 T cell receptor beta chains presented below share a single source sample, sequenced in a study of T cells after yellow fever vaccination. TCRdb called the 5' RACE reads again in MiXCR, with one record for every CDR3 protein. This sample has hundreds of thousands of distinct CDR3 sequences, with more than 9% found just once. Sequencing was performed on PBMCs, taken on the day of the yellow fever booster vaccination. The origin of the receptors is a man aged 25-40 years who received the YFV17D yellow fever vaccine.

The chain employs TRBV7-6 and TRBJ2-7, with 8 bases that match TRBD2. CDR1 is SGHVS, CDR2 FNYEAQ, per germline. V lost 1 base and J lost 2; bases outside the gene matches: 7. The CDR3 is 16 residues long. The chain's CDR3 is CASSLGGSGTTYEQYF. The DNA of the CDR3 is TGTGCCAGCAGCTTAGGGGGTAGCGGGACCACCTACGAGCAGTACTTC.

This clonotype was seen only a few times. The V call is TRBV10-3, the J call TRBJ2-2, with 8 nucleotides matching TRBD2. The CDR3 extends over 14 amino acids. Germline CDR1 and CDR2: ENHRY and SYGVKD. The V and J ends lost 10 bases and 0 bases, in that order; junction bases with no gene match: 4. CDR3 DNA sequence: TGTGCCACAATAGCGGGACCGAACACCGGGGAGCTGTTTTTT. As protein: CATIAGPNTGELFF.

This clonotype showed up just a few times. This chain connects TRBV11-2 to TRBJ2-1; D call uncertain. V lost 5 bases and J lost 4, with 9 bases in between. There are 13 residues in the CDR3. Germline V gene data show CDR1 as SGHAT and CDR2 as FQNNGV. The DNA of the CDR3 is TGTGCCAGCAGCCCGACACCTTACAATGAGCAGTTCTTC. This codes for CASSPTPYNEQFF.

J is TRBJ2-2 and V is TRBV9; D may correspond to TRBD1 or TRBD2 (5 bases each). Germline assignment: CDR1 SGDLS and CDR2 YYNGEE. V was cut by 2 bases and J by 2 bases, with 13 bases left in between. CDR3 length: 16 amino acids. This chain's CDR3 is CASSVGDSANTGELFF. The CDR3, as DNA: TGTGCCAGCAGCGTGGGGGATTCGGCCAACACCGGGGAGCTGTTTTTT.

This chain connects TRBV27 to TRBJ1-6; maybe TRBD1 (5 bases). Germline assignment: CDR1 MNHEY and CDR2 SMNVEV (reference sequence). V was cut by 7 bases and J by 1 base, with 14 bases left in between. CDR3 size: 16 residues. The CDR3 here is CASTSGQGSYNSPLHF. The CDR3 region has the DNA TGTGCCAGCACCTCGGGGCAGGGTTCCTATAATTCACCCCTCCACTTT.

The chain uses TRBV7-9 and TRBJ1-2; weak D call: TRBD1 (6 bases). V shed 5 bases and J shed 2 bases, with 15 bases lying between them. The CDR3 consists of 15 residues. Germline CDR1 and CDR2: SEHNR and FQNEAQ (reference sequence). CDR3 sequence reads: CASSTGQRENYGYTF. For the CDR3, the DNA is TGTGCCAGCAGCACGGGACAACGAGAAAACTATGGCTACACCTTC.

This clonotype was detected a few times. The chain joins TRBV28 to TRBJ2-3; tentative D call: TRBD1 (5 bases). Germline-derived CDR1 and CDR2 are MDHEN and SYDVKM. V was shortened by 6 bases and J by 0 bases, with 16 bases between the two germline ends. The CDR3 is 16 residues long. CDR3 protein: CASSNTGIFSTDTQYF. For the CDR3, the DNA is TGTGCCAGCAGCAATACAGGAATTTTTAGCACAGATACGCAGTATTTT.

The CDR3 region is CASHLARSGFANTGELFF. CDR3 nucleotide sequence: TGTGCCAGCCATCTTGCCCGCAGCGGGTTCGCGAACACCGGGGAGCTGTTTTTT. The genes are TRBV27 and TRBJ2-2, with TRBD2 as a possible D gene (6 bases). Trimming removed 8 bases at V and 0 bases at J, with 22 bases between. CDR1 is MNHEY, CDR2 SMNVEV, per germline (reference sequence). There are 18 residues in the CDR3.

This rearrangement joins TRBV28 to TRBJ1-2, with unresolved D. In germline, CDR1 is MDHEN, CDR2 SYDVKM. This CDR3 region has 11 residues. Between the trimmed V and J ends, which lost 10 bases and 8 bases, there was a span of 14 bases. CDR3 loop: CATTPGGGYTF. The CDR3 DNA is TGTGCCACCACCCCAGGTGGCGGCTACACCTTC.

This clonotype has more than one count but fewer than ten. The chain links TRBV12-3 or TRBV12-4 to TRBJ2-3; 11 bases align to TRBD2. The CDR3 covers 16 residues. The V and J ends lost 6 bases and 5 bases, in that order; junction bases with no gene match: 10. The CDR3 is CASRDYGTSGRDTQYF. The CDR3 nucleotides are TGTGCCAGCAGAGACTACGGGACTAGCGGAAGAGATACGCAGTATTTT.

This chain connects TRBV10-3 to TRBJ2-7; 11 nucleotides line up with TRBD2. From germline, CDR1 is ENHRY and CDR2 SYGVKD. V dropped 2 bases and J dropped 6; count of bases not matched to a gene: 6. This CDR3 is built from 15 residues. The CDR3 DNA sequence: TGTGCCATCAGTGAGAAAACTAGCGGGAGTCCCGAGCAGTACTTC. It translates to CAISEKTSGSPEQYF.

This rearrangement joins TRBV5-1 to TRBJ1-1, with unresolved D. This CDR3 has 14 residues. CDR1 and CDR2 from the germline V gene are SGHRS and YFSETQ. V lost 2 bases and J lost 0, with 8 bases in between. CDR3 nucleotides: TGCGCCAGCAGCTTCCAGACGGTGAACACTGAAGCTTTCTTT. Encoded protein: CASSFQTVNTEAFF.

This clonotype was observed a few times. V gene TRBV7-2 combines with J gene TRBJ2-2; D is undetermined. Deletions cut 2 bases from V and 9 bases from J, with 16 bases between. The CDR3 contains 15 residues. From germline, CDR1 is SGHTA and CDR2 FQGNSA. Here the CDR3 DNA reads TGTGCCAGCAGCTTATTGACTCGCGAGCTCCGGGAGCTGTTTTTT. Translated: CASSLLTRELRELFF.

This chain links TRBV27 with TRBJ1-5; a possible D gene is TRBD1 (6 bases). Deletions cut 3 bases from V and 9 bases from J, with 12 bases between. From germline, CDR1 is MNHEY and CDR2 SMNVEV (reference sequence). This CDR3 region has 13 residues. CDR3 bases: TGTGCCAGCAGTTTGGGGGTAGGGGGGCCCCAGCATTTT. It codes for CASSLGVGGPQHF.

This clonotype was recorded at least ten times. The V call is TRBV5-5, the J call TRBJ2-4; possibly TRBD1 for D (6 bases). The CDR3 spans 16 residues. Between the trimmed V and J ends, which lost 4 bases and 0 bases, there was a span of 14 bases. Per the germline V gene, CDR1 is SGHKS and CDR2 is YYEKEE (reference sequence). The chain's CDR3 is CASSQGQSLAKNIQYF. DNA of the CDR3: TGTGCCAGCAGCCAAGGACAGTCCCTAGCCAAAAACATTCAGTACTTC.

The chain is built from TRBV29-1 and TRBJ2-5; no definite D call. Germline CDR1 SQVTM, CDR2 ANQGSEA. Between the trimmed V and J ends, which lost 4 bases and 0 bases, there was a span of 9 bases. CDR3 length: 13 residues. The CDR3 DNA follows: TGCAGCGTTGGCGAAGGGAACCAAGAGACCCAGTACTTC. It encodes CSVGEGNQETQYF.

Here the CDR3 DNA reads TGTGCCAGCAGTCAACTAGCGGCGGACGGGCAGTACTTC. Protein: CASSQLAADGQYF. The chain combines TRBV6-6 with TRBJ2-7, with 8 bases lining up with TRBD2. V lost 5 bases and J lost 9; bases outside the gene matches: 9. Germline CDR1 MNHNY, CDR2 SVGAGI (reference sequence). The CDR3 covers 13 residues.

This clonotype was observed a few times. The genes are TRBV25-1 and TRBJ1-1, with TRBD1 as a possible D gene (5 bases). V lost 2 bases and J lost 0, with 10 bases in between. Germline V gene sequence: CDR1 MGHDK, CDR2 SYGVNS. The CDR3 is 15 residues long. In nucleotides, the CDR3 is TGTGCCAGCAGTGAAGGACACGCTATGAACACTGAAGCTTTCTTT. Translated, it gives CASSEGHAMNTEAFF.

In this sample, this clonotype turned up a few times. The chain carries TRBV5-1 and TRBJ2-4; no reliable D call. Germline CDR1 is SGHRS and CDR2 is YFSETQ. The CDR3 length is 16 residues. Trimming pared 0 bases from V and 1 base from J, leaving 11 bases between. DNA for the CDR3: TGCGCCAGCAGCTTGGGAGGCCTTCAGGCCAAAAACATTCAGTACTTC. This sequence encodes CASSLGGLQAKNIQYF.

CDR3 DNA sequence: TGCAGTGCTTTAGCGGGAGCAACCTACGAGCAGTACTTC. Its protein is CSALAGATYEQYF. V gene TRBV20-1 combines with J gene TRBJ2-7, with TRBD2 matching 9 bases. Germline CDR1 is DFQATT and CDR2 is SNEGSKA (reference sequence). V trimming: 5 bases; J trimming: 2 bases; junction bases outside the gene matches: 4. The CDR3 runs to 13 residues.

J is TRBJ2-3 and V is TRBV3-1; no clear D. The CDR3 contains 16 residues. Trimming removed 4 bases from V and 5 bases from J, with 19 bases in between. Germline V gives CDR1 LGHDT, CDR2 YNNKEL (reference sequence). The CDR3 protein is CASSPITATEGDTQYF. For the CDR3, the DNA is TGTGCCAGCAGCCCTATAACGGCCACCGAAGGAGATACGCAGTATTTT.